This T cell receptor beta chain was sequenced for a study of blood T cell repertoires in COVID-19. Original handling: Amplification from reference gene primers served as the basis for estimated nucleated cell counts. Clones were read by immunoSEQ multiplex PCR, and TCRdb kept only the in-frame ones, dropping some. The V and J calls and clone size come from that table; D and trimming were worked out from the DNA. This table holds some 200,000 clones, 84% found once. Trimming pared 4 bases from V and 4 bases from J, leaving 18 bases between. The CDR3 spans 16 residues. From germline, CDR1 is SGHRS and CDR2 YFSETQ.

The material sequenced was peripheral blood. The sequence derives from a man aged 25 to 40 with active or convalescent COVID-19. The chain couples TRBV5-1 to TRBJ1-3; D gene ambiguous. The DNA of the CDR3 is TGCGCCAGCAGCATTTCGGCCGGCGCGGGCGGAAACACCATATATTTT. Translation gives CASSISAGAGGNTIYF.